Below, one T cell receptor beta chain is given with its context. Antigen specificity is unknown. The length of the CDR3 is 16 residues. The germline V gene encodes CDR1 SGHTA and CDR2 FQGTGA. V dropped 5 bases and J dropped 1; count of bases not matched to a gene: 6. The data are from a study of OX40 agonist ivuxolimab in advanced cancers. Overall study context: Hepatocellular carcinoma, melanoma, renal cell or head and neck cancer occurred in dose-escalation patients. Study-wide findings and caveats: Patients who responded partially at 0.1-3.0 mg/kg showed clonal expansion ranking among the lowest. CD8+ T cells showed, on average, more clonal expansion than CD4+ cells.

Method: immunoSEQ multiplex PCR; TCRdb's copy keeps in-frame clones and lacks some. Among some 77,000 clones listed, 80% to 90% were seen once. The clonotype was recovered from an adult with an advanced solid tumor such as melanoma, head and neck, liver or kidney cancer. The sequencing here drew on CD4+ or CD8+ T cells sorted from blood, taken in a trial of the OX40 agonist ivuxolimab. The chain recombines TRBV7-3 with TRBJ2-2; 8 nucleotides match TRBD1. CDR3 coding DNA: TGTGCCAGCAGCCCCATGACAGGGGTGAACACCGGGGAGCTGTTTTTT. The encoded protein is CASSPMTGVNTGELFF.